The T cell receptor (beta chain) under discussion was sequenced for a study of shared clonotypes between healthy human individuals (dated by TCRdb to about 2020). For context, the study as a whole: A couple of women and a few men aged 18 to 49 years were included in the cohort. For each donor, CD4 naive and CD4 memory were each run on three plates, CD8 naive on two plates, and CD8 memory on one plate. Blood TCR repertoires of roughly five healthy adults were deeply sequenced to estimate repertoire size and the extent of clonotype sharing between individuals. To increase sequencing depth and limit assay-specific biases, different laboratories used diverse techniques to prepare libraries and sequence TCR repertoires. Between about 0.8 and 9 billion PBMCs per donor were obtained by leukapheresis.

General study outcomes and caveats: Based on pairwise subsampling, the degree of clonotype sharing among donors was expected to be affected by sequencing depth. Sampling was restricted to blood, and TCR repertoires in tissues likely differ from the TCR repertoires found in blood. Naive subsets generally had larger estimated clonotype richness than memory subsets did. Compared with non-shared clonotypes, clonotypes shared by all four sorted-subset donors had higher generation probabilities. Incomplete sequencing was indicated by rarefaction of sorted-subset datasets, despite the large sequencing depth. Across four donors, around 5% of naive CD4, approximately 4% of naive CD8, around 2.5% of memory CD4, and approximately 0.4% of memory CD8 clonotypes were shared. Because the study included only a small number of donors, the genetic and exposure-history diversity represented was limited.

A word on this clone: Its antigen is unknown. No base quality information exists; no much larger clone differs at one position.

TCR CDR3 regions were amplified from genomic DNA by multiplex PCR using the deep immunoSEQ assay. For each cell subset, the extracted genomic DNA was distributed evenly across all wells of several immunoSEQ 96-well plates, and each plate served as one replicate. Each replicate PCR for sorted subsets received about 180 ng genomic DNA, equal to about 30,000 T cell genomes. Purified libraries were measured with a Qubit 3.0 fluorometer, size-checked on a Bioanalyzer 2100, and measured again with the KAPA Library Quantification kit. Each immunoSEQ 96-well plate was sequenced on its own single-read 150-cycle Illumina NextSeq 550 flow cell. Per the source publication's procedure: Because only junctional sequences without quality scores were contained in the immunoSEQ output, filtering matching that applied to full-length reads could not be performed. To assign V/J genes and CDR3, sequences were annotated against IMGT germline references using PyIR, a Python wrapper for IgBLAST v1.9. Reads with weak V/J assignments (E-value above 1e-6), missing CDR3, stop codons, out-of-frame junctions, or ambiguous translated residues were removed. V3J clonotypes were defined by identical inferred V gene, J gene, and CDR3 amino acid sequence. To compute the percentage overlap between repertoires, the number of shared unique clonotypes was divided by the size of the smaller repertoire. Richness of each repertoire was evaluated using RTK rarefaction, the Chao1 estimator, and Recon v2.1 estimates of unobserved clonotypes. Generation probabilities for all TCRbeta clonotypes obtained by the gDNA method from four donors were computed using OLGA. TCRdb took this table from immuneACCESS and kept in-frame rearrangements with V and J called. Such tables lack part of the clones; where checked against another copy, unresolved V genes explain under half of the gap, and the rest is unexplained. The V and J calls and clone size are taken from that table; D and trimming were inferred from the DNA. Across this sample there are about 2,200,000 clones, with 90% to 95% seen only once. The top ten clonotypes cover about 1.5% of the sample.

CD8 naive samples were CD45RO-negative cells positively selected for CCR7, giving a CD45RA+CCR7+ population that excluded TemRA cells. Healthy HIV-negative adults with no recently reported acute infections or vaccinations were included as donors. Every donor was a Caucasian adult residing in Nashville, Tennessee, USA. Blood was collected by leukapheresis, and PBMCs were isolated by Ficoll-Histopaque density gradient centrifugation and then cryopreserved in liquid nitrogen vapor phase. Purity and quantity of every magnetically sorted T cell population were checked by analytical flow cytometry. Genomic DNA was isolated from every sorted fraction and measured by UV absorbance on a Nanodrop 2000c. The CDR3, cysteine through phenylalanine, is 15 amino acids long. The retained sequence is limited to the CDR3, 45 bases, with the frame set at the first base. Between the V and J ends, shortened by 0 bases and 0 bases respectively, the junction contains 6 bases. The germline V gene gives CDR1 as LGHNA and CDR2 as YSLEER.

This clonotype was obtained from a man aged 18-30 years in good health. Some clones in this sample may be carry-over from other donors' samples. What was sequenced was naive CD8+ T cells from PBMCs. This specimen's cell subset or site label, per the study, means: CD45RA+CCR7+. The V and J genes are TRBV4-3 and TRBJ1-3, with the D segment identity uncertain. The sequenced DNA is TGCGCCAGCAGCCAAGATTGGGGCTCTGGAAACACCATATATTTT. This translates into CASSQDWGSGNTIYF.